The next 4 T cell receptor beta chains were all read from a single sample in a study of blood T cells in healthy people across ages (dated by TCRdb to between 2014 and 2016). The library was produced with 5' RACE. Sequencing instrument: Illumina HiSeq 2500. The second PCR ran for roughly 7 to 11 cycles and used a J-beta primer mix along with a sample-barcoded 5' primer. TCRdb reprocessing: public reads trimmed at Q25 with fastp, clones called with MiXCR, in-frame beta chains kept. Each entry is one CDR3 protein sequence, shown with its most common DNA and genes. The table for this sample lists fewer than 700,000 distinct CDR3 sequences; 40% to 50% of them were counted only once. The ten largest clones add up to 25% to 35% of the sample. Source material: blood. All receptors derive from a man at least 80 years old in good health.

This clonotype was found a few times. The chain couples TRBV2 to TRBJ2-5; D is uncertain. Per the germline V gene, CDR1 is SNHLY and CDR2 is FYNNEI. Trimming cost V 7 bases and J 0 bases, with 6 bases left between them. The CDR3 has 12 amino acids. The CDR3 region has the DNA TGTGCCAGCACCGCGTACCAAGAGACCCAGTACTTC. This sequence encodes CASTAYQETQYF.

This rearrangement joins TRBV10-2 to TRBJ2-1; no firm D call. The CDR3 contains 12 residues. Germline loops: CDR1 WSHSY, CDR2 SAAADI. Deletions cut 0 bases from V and 8 bases from J, with 5 bases between. DNA of the CDR3: TGCGCCAGCAGTGAGTCCGGGTATGAGCAGTTCTTC. It specifies CASSESGYEQFF.

This chain uses TRBV5-1 with TRBJ2-3; 9 positions agree with TRBD1. Germline assignment: CDR1 SGHRS and CDR2 YFSETQ. Unmatched junction bases numbered 10, after V lost 9 bases and J lost 2 bases. This CDR3 has 15 amino acids. The CDR3 DNA reads TGCGCCACCAATGAGGGGACAGGGCCCACAGATACGCAGTATTTT. Its protein is CATNEGTGPTDTQYF.

The chain is built from TRBV20-1 and TRBJ1-5; the match to TRBD1 covers 9 bases. Per the germline V gene, CDR1 is DFQATT and CDR2 is SNEGSKA (reference sequence). The CDR3 has 13 residues. J gave up 3 bases and V 6 bases, and 3 bases lay outside the gene matches. The CDR3 coding sequence is TGCAGTGCGGGGGACAGGGACAATCAGCCCCAGCATTTT. This encodes CSAGDRDNQPQHF.